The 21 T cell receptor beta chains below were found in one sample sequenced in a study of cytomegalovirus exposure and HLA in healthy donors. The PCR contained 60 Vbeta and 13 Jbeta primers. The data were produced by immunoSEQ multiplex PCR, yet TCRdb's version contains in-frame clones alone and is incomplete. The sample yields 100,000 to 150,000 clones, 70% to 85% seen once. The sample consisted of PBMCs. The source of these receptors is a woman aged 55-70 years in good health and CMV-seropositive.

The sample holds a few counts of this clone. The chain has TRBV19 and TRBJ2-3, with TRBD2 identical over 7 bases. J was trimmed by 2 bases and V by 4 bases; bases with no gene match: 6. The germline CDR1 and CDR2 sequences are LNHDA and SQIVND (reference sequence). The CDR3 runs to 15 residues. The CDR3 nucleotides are TGTGCCAGTAGTAAGCTAGCGGAGAACACAGATACGCAGTATTTT. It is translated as CASSKLAENTDTQYF.

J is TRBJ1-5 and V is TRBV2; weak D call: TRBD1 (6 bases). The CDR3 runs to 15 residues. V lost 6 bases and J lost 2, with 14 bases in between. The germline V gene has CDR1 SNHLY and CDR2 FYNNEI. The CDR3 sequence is CASSGQSLGNQPQHF. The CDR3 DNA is TGTGCCAGCAGCGGACAGTCCCTTGGCAATCAGCCCCAGCATTTT. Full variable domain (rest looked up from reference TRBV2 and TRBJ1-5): EPEVTQTPSHQVTQMGQEVILRCVPISNHLYFYWYRQILGQKVEFLVSFYNNEISEKSEIFDDQFSVERPDGSNFTLKIRSTKLEDSAMYFCASSGQSLGNQPQHFGDGTRLSIL.

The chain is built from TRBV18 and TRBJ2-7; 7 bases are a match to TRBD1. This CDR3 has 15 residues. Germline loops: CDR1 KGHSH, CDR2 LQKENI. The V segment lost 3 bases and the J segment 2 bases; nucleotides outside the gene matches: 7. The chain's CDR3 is CASSPQQGQPYEQYF. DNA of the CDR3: TGTGCCAGCTCACCCCAGCAGGGACAGCCCTACGAGCAGTACTTC. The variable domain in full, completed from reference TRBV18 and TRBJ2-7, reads NAGVMQNPRHLVRRRGQEARLRCSPMKGHSHVYWYRQLPEEGLKFMVYLQKENIIDESGMPKERFSAEFPKEGPSILRIQQVVRGDSAAYFCASSPQQGQPYEQYFGPGTRLTVT.

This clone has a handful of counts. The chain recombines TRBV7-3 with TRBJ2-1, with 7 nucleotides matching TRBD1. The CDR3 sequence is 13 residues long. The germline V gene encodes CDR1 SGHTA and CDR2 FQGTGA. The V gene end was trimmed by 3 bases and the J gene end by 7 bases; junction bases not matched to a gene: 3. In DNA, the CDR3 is TGTGCCAGCAGCTTGGCAGGGGGTAATGAGCAGTTCTTC. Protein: CASSLAGGNEQFF.

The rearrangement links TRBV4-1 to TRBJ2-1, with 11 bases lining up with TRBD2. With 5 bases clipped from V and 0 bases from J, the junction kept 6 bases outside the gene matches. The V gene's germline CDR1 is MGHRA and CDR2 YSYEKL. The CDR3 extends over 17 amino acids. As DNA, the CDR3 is TGCGCCAGCAGCACCCGACTAGCGGGAACCTCCTACAATGAGCAGTTCTTC. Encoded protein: CASSTRLAGTSYNEQFF.

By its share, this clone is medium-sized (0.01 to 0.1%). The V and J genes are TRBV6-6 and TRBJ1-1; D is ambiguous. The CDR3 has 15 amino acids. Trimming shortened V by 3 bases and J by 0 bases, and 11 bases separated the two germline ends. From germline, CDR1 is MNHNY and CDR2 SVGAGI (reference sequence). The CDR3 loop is CASSYTRAMNTEAFF. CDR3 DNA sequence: TGTGCCAGCAGTTATACGAGAGCCATGAACACTGAAGCTTTCTTT.

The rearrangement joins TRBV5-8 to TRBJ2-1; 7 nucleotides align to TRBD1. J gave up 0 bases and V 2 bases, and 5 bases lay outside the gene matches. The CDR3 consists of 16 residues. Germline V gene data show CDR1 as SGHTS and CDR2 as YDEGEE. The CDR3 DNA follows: TGTGCCAGCAGCTTAGCCGGGACAGCCTCCTACAATGAGCAGTTCTTC. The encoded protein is CASSLAGTASYNEQFF.

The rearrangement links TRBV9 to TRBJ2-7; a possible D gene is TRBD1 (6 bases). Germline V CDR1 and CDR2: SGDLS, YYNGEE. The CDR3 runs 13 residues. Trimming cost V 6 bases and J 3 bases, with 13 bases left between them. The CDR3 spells CASTGAGDYEQYF. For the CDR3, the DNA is TGTGCCAGCACAGGGGCAGGCGACTACGAGCAGTACTTC.

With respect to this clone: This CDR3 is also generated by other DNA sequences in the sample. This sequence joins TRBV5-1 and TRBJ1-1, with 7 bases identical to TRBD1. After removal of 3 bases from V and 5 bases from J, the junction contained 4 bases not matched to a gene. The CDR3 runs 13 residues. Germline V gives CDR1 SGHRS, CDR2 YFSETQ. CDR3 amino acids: CASSWGQNTEAFF. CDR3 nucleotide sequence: TGCGCCAGCAGCTGGGGACAGAATACTGAAGCTTTCTTT. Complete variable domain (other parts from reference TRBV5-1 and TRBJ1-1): KAGVTQTPRYLIKTRGQQVTLSCSPISGHRSVSWYQQTPGQGLQFLFEYFSETQRNKGNFPGRFSGRQFSNSRSEMNVSTLELGDSALYLCASSWGQNTEAFFGQGTRLTVV.

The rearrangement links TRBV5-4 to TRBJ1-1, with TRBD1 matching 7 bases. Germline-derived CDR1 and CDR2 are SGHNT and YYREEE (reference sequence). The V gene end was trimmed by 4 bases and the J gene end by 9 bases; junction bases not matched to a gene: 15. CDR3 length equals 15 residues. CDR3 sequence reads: CASSPRQGSGWKAFF. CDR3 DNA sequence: TGTGCCAGCAGCCCCCGACAGGGATCCGGATGGAAAGCTTTCTTT. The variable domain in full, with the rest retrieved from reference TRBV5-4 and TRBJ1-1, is ETGVTQSPTHLIKTRGQQVTLRCSSQSGHNTVSWYQQALGQGPQFIFQYYREEENGRGNFPPRFSGLQFPNYSSELNVNALELDDSALYLCASSPRQGSGWKAFFGQGTRLTVV.

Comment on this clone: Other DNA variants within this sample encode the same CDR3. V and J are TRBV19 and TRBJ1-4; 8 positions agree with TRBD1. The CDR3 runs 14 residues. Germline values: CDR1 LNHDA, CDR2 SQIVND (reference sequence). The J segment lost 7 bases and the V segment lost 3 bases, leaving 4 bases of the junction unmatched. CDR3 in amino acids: CASSIGQGGEKLFF. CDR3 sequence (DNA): TGTGCCAGTAGTATCGGACAGGGCGGTGAAAAACTGTTTTTT. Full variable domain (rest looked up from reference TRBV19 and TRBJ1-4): DGGITQSPKYLFRKEGQNVTLSCEQNLNHDAMYWYRQDPGQGLRLIYYSQIVNDFQKGDIAEGYSVSREKKESFPLTVTSAQKNPTAFYLCASSIGQGGEKLFFGSGTQLSVL.

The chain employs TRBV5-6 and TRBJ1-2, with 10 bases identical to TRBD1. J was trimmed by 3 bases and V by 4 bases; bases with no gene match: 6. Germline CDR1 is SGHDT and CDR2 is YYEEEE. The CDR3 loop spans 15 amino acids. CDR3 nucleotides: TGTGCCAGCAGCCGACAGGGGGCGCCGGACTATGGCTACACCTTC. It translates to CASSRQGAPDYGYTF.

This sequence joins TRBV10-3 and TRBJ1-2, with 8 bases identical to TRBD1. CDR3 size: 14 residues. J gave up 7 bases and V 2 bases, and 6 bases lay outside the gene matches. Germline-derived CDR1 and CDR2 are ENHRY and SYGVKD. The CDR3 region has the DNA TGTGCCATCAGTGAGAGGACAGGGTCTGGTGGCTACACCTTC. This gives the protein CAISERTGSGGYTF.

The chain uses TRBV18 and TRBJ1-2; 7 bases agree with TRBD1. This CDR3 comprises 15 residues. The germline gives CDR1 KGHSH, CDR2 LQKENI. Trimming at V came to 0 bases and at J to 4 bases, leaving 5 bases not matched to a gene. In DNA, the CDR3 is TGTGCCAGCTCACCACCGGTCAGGGACAGCTATGGCTACACCTTC. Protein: CASSPPVRDSYGYTF. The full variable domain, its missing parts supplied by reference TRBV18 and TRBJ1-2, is NAGVMQNPRHLVRRRGQEARLRCSPMKGHSHVYWYRQLPEEGLKFMVYLQKENIIDESGMPKERFSAEFPKEGPSILRIQQVVRGDSAAYFCASSPPVRDSYGYTFGSGTRLTVV.

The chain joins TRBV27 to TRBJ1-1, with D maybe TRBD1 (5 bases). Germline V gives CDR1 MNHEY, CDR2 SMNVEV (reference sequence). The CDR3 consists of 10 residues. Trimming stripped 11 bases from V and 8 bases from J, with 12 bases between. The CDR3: CAAGGEEAFF. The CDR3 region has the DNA TGTGCCGCGGGGGGGGAGGAAGCTTTCTTT.

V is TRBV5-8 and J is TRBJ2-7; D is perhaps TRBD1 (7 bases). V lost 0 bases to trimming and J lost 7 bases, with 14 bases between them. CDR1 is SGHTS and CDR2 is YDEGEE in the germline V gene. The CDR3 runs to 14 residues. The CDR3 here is CASSLETTGREQYF. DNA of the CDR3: TGTGCCAGCAGCTTGGAGACGACAGGGAGGGAGCAGTACTTC. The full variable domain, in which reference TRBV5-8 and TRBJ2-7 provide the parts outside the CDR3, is EAGVTQSPTHLIKTRGQQATLRCSPISGHTSVYWYQQALGLGLQFLLWYDEGEERNRGNFPPRFSGRQFPNYSSELNVNALELEDSALYLCASSLETTGREQYFGPGTRLTVT.

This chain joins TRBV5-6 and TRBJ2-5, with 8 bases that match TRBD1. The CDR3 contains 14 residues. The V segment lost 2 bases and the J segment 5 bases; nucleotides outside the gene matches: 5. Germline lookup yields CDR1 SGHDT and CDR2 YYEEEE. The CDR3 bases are TGTGCCAGCAGCTTACAGGGGGTTGGGGAGACCCAGTACTTC. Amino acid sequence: CASSLQGVGETQYF.

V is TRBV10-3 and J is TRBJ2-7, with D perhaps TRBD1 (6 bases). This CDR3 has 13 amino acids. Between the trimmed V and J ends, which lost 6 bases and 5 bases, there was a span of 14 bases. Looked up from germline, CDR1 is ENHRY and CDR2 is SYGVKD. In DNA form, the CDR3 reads TGTGCCATCAGCCGGGACAATAATCACGAGCAGTACTTC. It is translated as CAISRDNNHEQYF.

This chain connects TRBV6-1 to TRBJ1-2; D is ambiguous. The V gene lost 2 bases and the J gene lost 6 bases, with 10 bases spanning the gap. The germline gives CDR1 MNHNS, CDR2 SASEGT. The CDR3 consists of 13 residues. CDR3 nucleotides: TGTGCCAGCAGTGAATACCGGGGTGATGGCTACACCTTC. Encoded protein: CASSEYRGDGYTF.

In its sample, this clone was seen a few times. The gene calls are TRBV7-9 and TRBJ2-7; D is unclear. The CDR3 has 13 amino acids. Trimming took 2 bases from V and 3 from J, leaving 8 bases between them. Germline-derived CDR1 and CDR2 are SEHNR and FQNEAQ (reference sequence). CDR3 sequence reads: CASSLSPSYEQYF. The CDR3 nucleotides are TGTGCCAGCAGCTTATCGCCCAGCTACGAGCAGTACTTC.

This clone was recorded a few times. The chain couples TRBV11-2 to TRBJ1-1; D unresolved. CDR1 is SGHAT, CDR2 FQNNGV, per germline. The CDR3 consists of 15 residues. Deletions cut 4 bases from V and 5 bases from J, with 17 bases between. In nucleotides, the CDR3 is TGTGCCAGCAGCTCTAGTGGAGGGTGGAAAACTGAAGCTTTCTTT. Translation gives CASSSSGGWKTEAFF.